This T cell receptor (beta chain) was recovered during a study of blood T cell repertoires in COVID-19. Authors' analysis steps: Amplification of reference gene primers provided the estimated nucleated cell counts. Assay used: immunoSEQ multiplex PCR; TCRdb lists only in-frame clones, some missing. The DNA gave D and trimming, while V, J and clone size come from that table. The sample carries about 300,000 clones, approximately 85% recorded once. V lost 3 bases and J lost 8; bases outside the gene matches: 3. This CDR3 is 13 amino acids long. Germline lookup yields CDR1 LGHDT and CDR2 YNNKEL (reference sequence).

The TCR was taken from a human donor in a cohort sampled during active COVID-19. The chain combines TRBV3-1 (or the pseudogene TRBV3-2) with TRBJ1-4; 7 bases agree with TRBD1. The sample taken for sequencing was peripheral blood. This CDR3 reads CASSQGTDEKLFF. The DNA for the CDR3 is TGTGCCAGCAGCCAGGGGACAGACGAAAAACTGTTTTTT.